The next 25 T cell receptor beta chains were all read from a single sample in a study of cytomegalovirus exposure and HLA in healthy donors. Primers for the PCR totalled 60 Vbeta and 13 Jbeta. Clones were read by immunoSEQ multiplex PCR, and TCRdb kept only the in-frame ones, dropping some. The data hold 95,000 to 120,000 clones, with around 73% observed a single time. Sequencing used PBMCs. Receptors were obtained from a woman in her thirties in good health and CMV-seropositive.

V and J are TRBV10-3 and TRBJ1-3; D is uncertain. Germline-derived CDR1 and CDR2 are ENHRY and SYGVKD. The V end lost 6 bases, the J end lost 3 bases, and 12 bases lay between the germline ends. The CDR3 spans 14 residues. CDR3 amino acids: CAISVPRSGNTIYF. The DNA for the CDR3 is TGTGCCATCAGCGTCCCGAGAAGTGGAAACACCATATATTTT.

The chain couples TRBV5-1 to TRBJ1-5; TRBD1 matches at 7 bases. After removal of 0 bases from V and 0 bases from J, the junction contained 12 bases not matched to a gene. Looked up from germline, CDR1 is SGHRS and CDR2 is YFSETQ. The CDR3 is made up of 19 amino acids. The CDR3 region is CASSLVGDSYRGSNQPQHF. Here the CDR3 DNA reads TGCGCCAGCAGCTTGGTAGGGGACAGCTACCGAGGTAGCAATCAGCCCCAGCATTTT.

The rearrangement links TRBV27 to TRBJ2-1; 7 nucleotides line up with TRBD1. Germline V lookup: CDR1 MNHEY, CDR2 SMNVEV (reference sequence). This CDR3 spans 16 amino acids. V was pared by 3 bases and J by 2 bases, with 7 bases of the junction left unmatched. CDR3 in DNA: TGTGCCAGCAGTTTTCTCAGGGGGACGACCTACAATGAGCAGTTCTTC. This translates into CASSFLRGTTYNEQFF.

V usage is TRBV27 and J usage is TRBJ2-7; TRBD1 matches at 8 bases. Germline CDR1 and CDR2: MNHEY and SMNVEV (reference sequence). The CDR3 totals 15 residues. Trimming took 5 bases from V and 5 from J; bases not matched to a gene: 11. The CDR3 sequence is CASSLSGQGGNEQYF. CDR3 nucleotides: TGTGCCAGCAGTCTGTCTGGACAGGGCGGAAACGAGCAGTACTTC.

The rearrangement joins TRBV10-3 to TRBJ1-3; a possible D gene is TRBD1 (5 bases). Germline V gives CDR1 ENHRY, CDR2 SYGVKD. Trimming shortened V by 5 bases and J by 0 bases, and 8 bases separated the two germline ends. This CDR3 is built from 14 residues. CDR3 coding DNA: TGTGCCATCAGTTCACAGGACTCTGGAAACACCATATATTTT. Encoded protein: CAISSQDSGNTIYF.

This clone is a singleton in its sample. This chain links TRBV10-2 with TRBJ1-5; no clear D gene. Trimming took off 2 bases at V and 11 bases at J, with 13 bases between the two ends. CDR1 and CDR2 (germline): WSHSY, SAAADI. The CDR3 has 13 residues. The CDR3 is CASSEPSGEAQHF. The CDR3 nucleotides read TGCGCCAGCAGTGAGCCGTCCGGGGAAGCCCAGCATTTT.

The V gene is TRBV6-1, the J gene TRBJ2-1, with 7 bases lining up with TRBD2. Germline CDR1 and CDR2: MNHNS and SASEGT. Unmatched junction bases numbered 6, after V lost 7 bases and J lost 3 bases. The CDR3 loop spans 14 amino acids. For the CDR3, the DNA is TGTGCCAGCAAGGCGGGAGTAGGCTACAATGAGCAGTTCTTC. It yields the protein CASKAGVGYNEQFF.

This rearrangement joins TRBV6-5 to TRBJ1-6; a possible D gene is TRBD1 (5 bases). Germline V gene sequence: CDR1 MNHEY, CDR2 SVGAGI. V shed 4 bases and J shed 6 bases, with 16 bases lying between them. CDR3 length: 16 amino acids. CDR3 loop: CASSLAGGGSNSPLHF. The CDR3 nucleotides read TGTGCCAGCAGTTTGGCCGGGGGAGGGAGTAATTCACCCCTCCACTTT.

V is TRBV5-6 and J is TRBJ2-7; D is ambiguous. Germline V gene data show CDR1 as SGHDT and CDR2 as YYEEEE. This CDR3 contains 12 residues. V was pared by 1 base and J by 3 bases, with 5 bases between. The CDR3 loop reads CASSLSYYEQYF. The CDR3 nucleotides read TGTGCCAGCAGCTTGTCCTACTACGAGCAGTACTTC.

This clone was detected only a few times. The chain combines TRBV5-1 with TRBJ2-5, with 11 bases matching TRBD2. The J segment lost 4 bases and the V segment lost 0 bases, leaving 5 bases of the junction unmatched. The CDR3 runs to 16 residues. Per the germline V gene, CDR1 is SGHRS and CDR2 is YFSETQ. Here the CDR3 reads CASSLELAGVRETQYF. The CDR3 DNA reads as TGCGCCAGCAGCTTGGAACTAGCGGGAGTCCGAGAGACCCAGTACTTC.

This chain links TRBV10-3 with TRBJ2-3; TRBD2 agrees at 11 bases. V lost 5 bases and J lost 2; bases outside the gene matches: 12. This CDR3 has 18 amino acids. Germline CDR1 ENHRY, CDR2 SYGVKD. The CDR3: CAISSTGTSGRPTDTQYF. The CDR3 DNA reads as TGTGCCATCAGTTCCACCGGGACTAGCGGTCGACCCACAGATACGCAGTATTTT.

The rearrangement uses TRBV5-1 and TRBJ2-4, with D unresolved. This CDR3 has 14 amino acids. V was shortened by 0 bases and J by 8 bases, with 12 bases between the two germline ends. Germline V gives CDR1 SGHRS, CDR2 YFSETQ. CDR3 coding DNA: TGCGCCAGCAGCTTGGTAGGTGGCGGCGACATTCAGTACTTC. Translating it yields CASSLVGGGDIQYF.

CDR3 bases: TGTGCCAGCAGCTTAGGGCTAGCGGTAGCTACCGGGGAGCTGTTTTTT. This codes for CASSLGLAVATGELFF. The chain is built from TRBV11-3 and TRBJ2-2; 7 nucleotides align to TRBD2. This CDR3 contains 16 residues. Germline CDR1 is SGHNT and CDR2 is YENEEA. Trimming at V came to 1 base and at J to 5 bases, leaving 7 bases not matched to a gene.

The gene calls are TRBV5-1 and TRBJ2-5, with 11 bases fitting TRBD1. V shed 3 bases and J 3 bases; nucleotides not matched to a gene: 7. The CDR3 covers 16 residues. Germline-derived CDR1 and CDR2 are SGHRS and YFSETQ. Here the CDR3 reads CASSSIGTGGEETQYF. The DNA for the CDR3 is TGCGCCAGCAGCTCGATAGGGACAGGGGGAGAAGAGACCCAGTACTTC. Full variable domain (remainder filled in from reference TRBV5-1 and TRBJ2-5): KAGVTQTPRYLIKTRGQQVTLSCSPISGHRSVSWYQQTPGQGLQFLFEYFSETQRNKGNFPGRFSGRQFSNSRSEMNVSTLELGDSALYLCASSSIGTGGEETQYFGPGTRLLVL.

This CDR3 reads CASSLFVQGGAFF. Written as DNA, the CDR3 is TGTGCCAGCAGCTTATTCGTCCAGGGAGGAGCTTTCTTT. The chain combines TRBV7-2 with TRBJ1-1, with D maybe TRBD1 (5 bases). This CDR3 region has 13 residues. CDR1 is SGHTA, CDR2 FQGNSA, per germline. Trimming cost V 2 bases and J 10 bases, with 14 bases left between them.

The chain uses TRBV5-1 and TRBJ2-5; a possible D gene is TRBD2 (5 bases). Near its end, the DNA agrees better with TRBJ2-7, so the J call may be wrong. The CDR3 is 14 amino acids. CDR1 and CDR2 (germline): SGHRS, YFSETQ. In DNA form, the CDR3 reads TGCGCCAGCAGCTTGAGGACTCCACCCTACGAGCAGTACTTC. Protein product: CASSLRTPPYEQYF.

The chain employs TRBV27 and TRBJ2-1; D ambiguous. The length of the CDR3 is 17 residues. Germline V lookup: CDR1 MNHEY, CDR2 SMNVEV (reference sequence). V was clipped by 3 bases and J by 0 bases, with 15 bases between them. The CDR3 nucleotides read TGTGCCAGCAGTTTCCCGCGGCTAACCAGCTCCTACAATGAGCAGTTCTTC. It translates to CASSFPRLTSSYNEQFF.

The chain uses TRBV5-1 and TRBJ1-4; a possible D gene is TRBD1 (5 bases). The CDR3 sequence is 16 residues long. CDR1 SGHRS and CDR2 YFSETQ come from the germline V gene. Trimming cost V 4 bases and J 0 bases, with 13 bases left between them. The CDR3 DNA follows: TGCGCCAGCAGCGCCGGGGGGGGTGCAACTAATGAAAAACTGTTTTTT. Its protein is CASSAGGGATNEKLFF.

This rearrangement joins TRBV11-3 to TRBJ2-7; perhaps TRBD1 as D (6 bases). This CDR3 comprises 15 residues. Germline CDR1 SGHNT, CDR2 YENEEA. Trimming took off 2 bases at V and 0 bases at J, with 11 bases between the two ends. CDR3 DNA: TGTGCCAGCAGCTTACTGGGACAAAGCTCCTACGAGCAGTACTTC. It translates to CASSLLGQSSYEQYF.

The chain combines TRBV7-9 with TRBJ2-3, with D perhaps matching TRBD2 (6 bases). Germline V lookup: CDR1 SEHNR, CDR2 FQNEAQ (reference sequence). The germline V and J ends were trimmed by 5 bases and 2 bases, with 17 bases remaining between them. The CDR3 runs 16 residues. Here the CDR3 reads CASSRDLAGHTDTQYF. The CDR3 region has the DNA TGTGCCAGCAGCAGAGACCTGGCGGGGCACACAGATACGCAGTATTTT. Complete variable domain (other parts from reference TRBV7-9 and TRBJ2-3): DTGVSQNPRHKITKRGQNVTFRCDPISEHNRLYWYRQTLGQGPEFLTYFQNEAQLEKSRLLSDRFSAERPKGSFSTLEIQRTEQGDSAMYLCASSRDLAGHTDTQYFGPGTRLTVL.

This chain connects TRBV5-1 to TRBJ2-7; the D gene is possibly TRBD2 (7 bases). The CDR3 has 17 amino acids. Trimming cost V 2 bases and J 0 bases, with 18 bases left between them. Germline CDR1 reads SGHRS; CDR2 reads YFSETQ. The CDR3 spells CASSFGHGGGYSYEQYF. CDR3 nucleotide sequence: TGCGCCAGCAGCTTTGGGCACGGCGGGGGCTACTCCTACGAGCAGTACTTC. Supplemented by reference TRBV5-1 and TRBJ2-7, the full variable domain reads KAGVTQTPRYLIKTRGQQVTLSCSPISGHRSVSWYQQTPGQGLQFLFEYFSETQRNKGNFPGRFSGRQFSNSRSEMNVSTLELGDSALYLCASSFGHGGGYSYEQYFGPGTRLTVT.

V is TRBV6-5 and J is TRBJ2-6; D uncertain. The CDR3 sequence is 14 residues long. V was clipped by 4 bases and J by 0 bases, with 4 bases between them. Per germline, CDR1 MNHEY and CDR2 SVGAGI. In DNA, the CDR3 is TGTGCCAGCAGTTCACACTCTGGGGCCAACGTCCTGACTTTC. Translating it yields CASSSHSGANVLTF.

This clone was seen a single time. The chain carries TRBV7-9 and TRBJ2-1; TRBD2 agrees at 11 bases. V lost 5 bases to trimming and J lost 7 bases; unmatched junction nucleotides: 10. Per germline, CDR1 SEHNR and CDR2 FQNEAQ (reference sequence). The CDR3 totals 16 residues. The chain's CDR3 is CASSPRLAGFVNEQFF. For the CDR3, the DNA is TGTGCCAGCAGCCCTCGACTAGCGGGGTTTGTTAATGAGCAGTTCTTC.

This chain joins TRBV29-1 and TRBJ1-1; TRBD1 is a possible D gene (5 bases). Trimming stripped 4 bases from V and 0 bases from J, with 9 bases between. From germline, CDR1 is SQVTM and CDR2 ANQGSEA. This CDR3 is 13 amino acids long. The CDR3, as DNA: TGCAGCGTTGCAGGGTTGTTGAACACTGAAGCTTTCTTT. Amino acids: CSVAGLLNTEAFF.

The chain carries TRBV5-1 and TRBJ2-7; 7 bases are a match to TRBD1. This CDR3 is built from 15 residues. Looked up from germline, CDR1 is SGHRS and CDR2 is YFSETQ. The V segment lost 4 bases and the J segment 0 bases; nucleotides outside the gene matches: 7. The CDR3 region has the DNA TGCGCCAGCAGCGGTATGACAGGGATCTCCTACGAGCAGTACTTC. Translating gives CASSGMTGISYEQYF. Supplemented by reference TRBV5-1 and TRBJ2-7, the full variable domain reads KAGVTQTPRYLIKTRGQQVTLSCSPISGHRSVSWYQQTPGQGLQFLFEYFSETQRNKGNFPGRFSGRQFSNSRSEMNVSTLELGDSALYLCASSGMTGISYEQYFGPGTRLTVT.